This T cell receptor beta chain comes out of a study of blood T cells in healthy people across ages. Through a sample-barcoded 5' primer and a J-beta primer mix, a second PCR was run for about 7 to 12 cycles. All samples yielded 3 million or more CDR3-containing paired-end reads. In TCRdb, the 5' RACE reads were re-called with MiXCR into one record per CDR3 protein. The data show about 1.1 million distinct CDR3 sequences, more than 30% seen once. Germline lookup yields CDR1 MNHEY and CDR2 SVGEGT. V was pared by 0 bases and J by 0 bases, with 12 bases between. This CDR3 has 17 amino acids. The chain carries TRBV6-2 or TRBV6-3 and TRBJ2-1; a weak D match, TRBD2 (7 bases). The clonotype originates from a man aged 18 to 29 in good health. Sequences were obtained from blood. This chain's CDR3 is CASSYSGGAASYNEQFF. CDR3 coding DNA: TGTGCCAGCAGTTACTCTGGGGGGGCGGCCTCCTACAATGAGCAGTTCTTC.